This T cell receptor (beta chain) derives from a study of T cell responses to AZD1222 COVID-19 vaccine. Study results and caveats: Vaccination with two AZD1222 doses was followed by a rise in Spike-specific TCR breadth and depth. Reportedly, close to half of spike-specific TCRs are directed against unmutated variant regions. It was only after the peak T cell response that any repertoires were sampled.

V shed 4 bases and J 5 bases; nucleotides not matched to a gene: 4. Germline V gene sequence: CDR1 LNHDA, CDR2 SQIVND (reference sequence). CDR3 length: 14 amino acids. Only in-frame clones appear in the TCRdb table, and some are missing; sequencing was by immunoSEQ multiplex PCR. In the table there are about 73,000 clones, 60% to 85% of which are singletons. About this clone: The antigen is undetermined.

The receptor's source is an adult who received the AZD1222 COVID-19 vaccine. The J gene is TRBJ2-5, the V gene TRBV19, with 10 bases matching TRBD1. Sequenced here: peripheral blood, sampled 28 days after the second AZD1222 dose. The CDR3 is CASSTGQGWETQYF. CDR3 nucleotides: TGTGCCAGTAGTACGGGACAGGGGTGGGAGACCCAGTACTTC.